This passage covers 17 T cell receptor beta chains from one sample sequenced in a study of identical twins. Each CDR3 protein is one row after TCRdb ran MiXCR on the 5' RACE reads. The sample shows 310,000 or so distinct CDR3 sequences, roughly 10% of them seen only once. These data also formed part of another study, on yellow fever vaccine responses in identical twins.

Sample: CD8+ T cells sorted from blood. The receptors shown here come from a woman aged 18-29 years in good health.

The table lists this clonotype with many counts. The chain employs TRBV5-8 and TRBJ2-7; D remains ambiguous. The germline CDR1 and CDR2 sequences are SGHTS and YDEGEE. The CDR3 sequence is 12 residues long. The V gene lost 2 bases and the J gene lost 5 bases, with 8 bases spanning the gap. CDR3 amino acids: CASSLPSHEQYF. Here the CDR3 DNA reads TGTGCCAGCAGCTTACCATCCCACGAGCAGTACTTC. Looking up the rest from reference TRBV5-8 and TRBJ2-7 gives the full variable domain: EAGVTQSPTHLIKTRGQQATLRCSPISGHTSVYWYQQALGLGLQFLLWYDEGEERNRGNFPPRFSGRQFPNYSSELNVNALELEDSALYLCASSLPSHEQYFGPGTRLTVT.

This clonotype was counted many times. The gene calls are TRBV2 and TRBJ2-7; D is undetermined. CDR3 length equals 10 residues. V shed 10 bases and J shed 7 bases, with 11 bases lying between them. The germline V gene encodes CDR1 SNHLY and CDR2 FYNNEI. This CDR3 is CAKYPGEQYF. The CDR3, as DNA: TGTGCCAAATACCCTGGGGAGCAGTACTTC. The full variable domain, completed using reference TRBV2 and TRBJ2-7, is EPEVTQTPSHQVTQMGQEVILRCVPISNHLYFYWYRQILGQKVEFLVSFYNNEISEKSEIFDDQFSVERPDGSNFTLKIRSTKLEDSAMYFCAKYPGEQYFGPGTRLTVT.

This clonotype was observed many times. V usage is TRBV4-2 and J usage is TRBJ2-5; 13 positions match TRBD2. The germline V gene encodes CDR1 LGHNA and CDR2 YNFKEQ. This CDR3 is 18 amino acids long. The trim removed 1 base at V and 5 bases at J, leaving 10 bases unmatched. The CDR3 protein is CASSQAPTSGRAVETQYF. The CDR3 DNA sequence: TGTGCCAGCAGCCAAGCTCCCACTAGCGGGAGGGCCGTGGAGACCCAGTACTTC.

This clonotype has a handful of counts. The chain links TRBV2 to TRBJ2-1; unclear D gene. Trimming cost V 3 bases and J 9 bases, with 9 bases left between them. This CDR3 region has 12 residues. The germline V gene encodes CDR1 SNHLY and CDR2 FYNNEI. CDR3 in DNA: TGTGCCAGCAGTGATAGTCCGCTTGAGCAGTTCTTC. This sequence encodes CASSDSPLEQFF.

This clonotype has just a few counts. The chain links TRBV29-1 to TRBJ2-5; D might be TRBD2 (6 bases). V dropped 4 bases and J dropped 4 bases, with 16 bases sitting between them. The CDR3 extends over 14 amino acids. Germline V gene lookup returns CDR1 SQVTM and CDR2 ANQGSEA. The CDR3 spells CSVAGRAGRETQYF. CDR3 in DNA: TGCAGCGTTGCCGGCAGGGCGGGAAGAGAGACCCAGTACTTC.

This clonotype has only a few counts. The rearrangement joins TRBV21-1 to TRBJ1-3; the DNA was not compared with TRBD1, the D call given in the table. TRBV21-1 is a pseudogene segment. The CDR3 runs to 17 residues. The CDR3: CASSIRDRGGSGNTIYF. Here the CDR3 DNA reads TGTGCCAGCAGCATCCGGGACAGGGGGGGGTCTGGAAACACCATATATTTT.

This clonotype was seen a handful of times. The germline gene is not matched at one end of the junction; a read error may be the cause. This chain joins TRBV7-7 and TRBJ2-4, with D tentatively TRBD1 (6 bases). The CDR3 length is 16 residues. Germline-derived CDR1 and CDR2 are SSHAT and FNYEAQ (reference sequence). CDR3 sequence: CASSVGTYLAKNIQYF. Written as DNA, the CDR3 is TGTGCTAGCAGCGTTGGGACATACCTAGCCAAAAACATTCAGTACTTC.

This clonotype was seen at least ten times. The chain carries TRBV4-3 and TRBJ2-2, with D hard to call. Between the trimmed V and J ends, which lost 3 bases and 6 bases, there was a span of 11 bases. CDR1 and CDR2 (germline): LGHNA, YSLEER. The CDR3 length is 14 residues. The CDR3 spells CASSHGVLAGELFF. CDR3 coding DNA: TGCGCCAGCAGCCATGGGGTCCTGGCCGGGGAGCTGTTTTTT.

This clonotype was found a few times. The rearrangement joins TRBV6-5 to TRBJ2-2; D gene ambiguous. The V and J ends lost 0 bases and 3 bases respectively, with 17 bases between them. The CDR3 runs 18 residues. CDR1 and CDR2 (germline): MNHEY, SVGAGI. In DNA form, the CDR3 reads TGTGCCAGCAGTTACTCGACGGAATCCGCCTCTTACACCGGGGAGCTGTTTTTT. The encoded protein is CASSYSTESASYTGELFF.

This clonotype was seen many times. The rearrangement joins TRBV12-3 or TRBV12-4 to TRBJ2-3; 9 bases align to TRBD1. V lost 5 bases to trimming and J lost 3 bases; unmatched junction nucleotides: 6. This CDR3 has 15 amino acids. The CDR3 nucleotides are TGTGCCAGCAGTGCACAGGGGGCTTGGACAGATACGCAGTATTTT. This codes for CASSAQGAWTDTQYF.

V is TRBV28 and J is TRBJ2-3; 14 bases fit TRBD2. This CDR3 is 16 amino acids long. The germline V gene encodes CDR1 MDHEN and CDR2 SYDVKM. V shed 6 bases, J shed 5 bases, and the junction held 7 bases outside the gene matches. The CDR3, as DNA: TGTGCCAGCAGCCCAGGGACTAGCGGGAGAGGAGATACGCAGTATTTT. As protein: CASSPGTSGRGDTQYF.

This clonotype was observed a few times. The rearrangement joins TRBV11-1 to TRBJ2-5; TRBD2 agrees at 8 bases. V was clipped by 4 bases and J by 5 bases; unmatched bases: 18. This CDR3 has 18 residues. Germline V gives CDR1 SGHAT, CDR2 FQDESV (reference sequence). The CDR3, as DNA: TGTGCCAGCAGCTCCAAACAGATTAGACTAGCGAGTACTGAGACCCAGTACTTC. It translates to CASSSKQIRLASTETQYF.

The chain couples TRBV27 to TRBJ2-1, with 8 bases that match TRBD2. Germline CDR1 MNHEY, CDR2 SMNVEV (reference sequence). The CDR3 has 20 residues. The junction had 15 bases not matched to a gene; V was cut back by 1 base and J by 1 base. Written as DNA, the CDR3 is TGTGCCAGCAGTTTATTCTCTGCGGGGGGCCCAGATATGTCCTACAATGAGCAGTTCTTC. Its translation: CASSLFSAGGPDMSYNEQFF.

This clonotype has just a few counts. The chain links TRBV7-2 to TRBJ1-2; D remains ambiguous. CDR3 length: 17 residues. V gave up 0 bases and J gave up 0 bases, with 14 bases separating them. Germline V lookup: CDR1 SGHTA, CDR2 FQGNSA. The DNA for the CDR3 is TGTGCCAGCAGCTTAGCAGACCCACCTACAGCTAACTATGGCTACACCTTC. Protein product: CASSLADPPTANYGYTF.

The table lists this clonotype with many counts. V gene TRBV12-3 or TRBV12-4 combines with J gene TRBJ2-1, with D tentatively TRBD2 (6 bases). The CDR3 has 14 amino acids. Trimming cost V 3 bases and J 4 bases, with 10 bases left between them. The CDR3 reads CASSFGTGYNEQFF. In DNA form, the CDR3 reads TGTGCCAGCAGTTTCGGGACTGGATACAATGAGCAGTTCTTC.

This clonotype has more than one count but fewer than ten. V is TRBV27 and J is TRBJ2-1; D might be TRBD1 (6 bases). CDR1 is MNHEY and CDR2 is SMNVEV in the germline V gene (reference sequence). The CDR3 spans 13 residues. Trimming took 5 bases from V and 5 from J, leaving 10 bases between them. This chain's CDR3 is CASSDRFHNEQFF. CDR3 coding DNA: TGTGCCAGCAGTGACAGGTTCCACAATGAGCAGTTCTTC.

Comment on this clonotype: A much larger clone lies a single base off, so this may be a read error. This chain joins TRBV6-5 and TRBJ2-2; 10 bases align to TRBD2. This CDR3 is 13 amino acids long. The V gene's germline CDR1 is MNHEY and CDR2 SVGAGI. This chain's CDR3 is CTSSSTSGRELFF. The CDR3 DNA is TGTACCAGCAGTTCGACTAGCGGGCGGGAGCTGTTTTTT.